The present T cell receptor beta chain was sequenced within a study of CXCR3-negative and CXCR3-positive naive CD8 T cells. Study conclusions and caveats: Comparison of naive cells showed more hydrophobic TRB CDR3s in CXCR3-positive than in CXCR3-negative naive cells.

CDR1 SGDLS and CDR2 YYNGEE come from the germline V gene. The CDR3 is made up of 15 amino acids. With respect to this clonotype: Its antigen is undetermined.

5' RACE with UMI labels generated the TRB cDNA libraries. Reprocessing the 5' RACE reads, TCRdb reports a single entry for every CDR3 protein and omits DNA. The table for this sample gives roughly 100,000 distinct CDR3 sequences. The sample was naive CXCR3+ CD8+ T cells from blood. The sample's subset: CD45RO-CCR7+CD27+CD95- naive CD8+ T cells expressing CXCR3 (TNR3+). This sequence was found in a human donor in good health. Some clones in this sample may be carry-over from other donors' samples. The chain carries TRBV9 and TRBJ2-3. CDR3 region: CASSVASGGTDTQYF.